A single sample is the source of the 17 T cell receptor beta chains below, sequenced in a study of shared clonotypes between healthy human individuals. Naive CD8 cells were CD45RO-negative, positively selected for CCR7, excluding terminally differentiated effector memory CD45RA+ cells. Assay: immunoSEQ multiplex PCR; the TCRdb copy retains only in-frame clones and omits some. The profile shows about 800,000 clones, just over 95% of them singletons. The sample was naive CD8+ T cells sorted from blood. Receptors originate from a man under 40 in good health.

The genes are TRBV29-1 and TRBJ2-7, with 12 bases identical to TRBD2. From germline, CDR1 is SQVTM and CDR2 ANQGSEA. V trimming: 7 bases; J trimming: 4 bases; junction bases outside the gene matches: 5. The CDR3 spans 13 residues. CDR3 nucleotides: TGCAGCGCTATGACTAGCGGGAGTTACGAGCAGTACTTC. Amino acid sequence: CSAMTSGSYEQYF.

The V gene is TRBV27, the J gene TRBJ2-7; TRBD1 matches at 11 bases. The CDR3 runs 15 residues. Per germline, CDR1 MNHEY and CDR2 SMNVEV (reference sequence). The ends lost 3 bases at V and 4 bases at J; junction bases unmatched: 5. DNA of the CDR3: TGTGCCAGCAGTTTCCGGACAGGGGGCGCGTACGAGCAGTACTTC. It yields the protein CASSFRTGGAYEQYF.

This clone has only one observation. This chain links TRBV4-3 with TRBJ2-2; D possibly corresponds to TRBD1 (5 bases). V was pared by 4 bases and J by 0 bases, with 15 bases between. The CDR3 runs 17 residues. In germline, CDR1 is LGHNA, CDR2 YSLEER. This chain's CDR3 is CASSPGRGVSNTGELFF. Here the CDR3 DNA reads TGCGCCAGCAGCCCCGGAAGGGGCGTATCGAACACCGGGGAGCTGTTTTTT.

Comments on this clone: Other DNA sequences in this specimen translate into the identical CDR3. This chain uses TRBV7-9 with TRBJ2-7, with 15 nucleotides matching TRBD2. The CDR3 extends over 14 amino acids. Germline CDR1 and CDR2: SEHNR and FQNEAQ (reference sequence). V lost 8 bases to trimming and J lost 3 bases; unmatched junction nucleotides: 2. The CDR3: CASSGLAGGYEQYF. The CDR3 nucleotides are TGTGCCAGCTCGGGACTAGCGGGAGGCTACGAGCAGTACTTC. Together with reference TRBV7-9 and TRBJ2-7, the CDR3 gives the full variable domain: DTGVSQNPRHKITKRGQNVTFRCDPISEHNRLYWYRQTLGQGPEFLTYFQNEAQLEKSRLLSDRFSAERPKGSFSTLEIQRTEQGDSAMYLCASSGLAGGYEQYFGPGTRLTVT.

The chain employs TRBV5-1 and TRBJ2-6; 9 positions match TRBD1. The ends lost 1 base at V and 0 bases at J; junction bases unmatched: 5. The length of the CDR3 is 18 residues. The germline gives CDR1 SGHRS, CDR2 YFSETQ. CDR3 DNA sequence: TGCGCCAGCAGCTTGTGGGGGACAGGGAGCTCTGGGGCCAACGTCCTGACTTTC. Translation gives CASSLWGTGSSGANVLTF.

The chain joins TRBV27 to TRBJ1-5; TRBD1 might be the D (5 bases). CDR3 length: 15 amino acids. Germline CDR1 and CDR2: MNHEY and SMNVEV (reference sequence). V was trimmed by 1 base and J by 1 base, leaving 8 bases between them. In DNA, the CDR3 is TGTGCCAGCAGTTTATTTGGGGCGAGCAATCAGCCCCAGCATTTT. Protein: CASSLFGASNQPQHF.

The V gene is TRBV14, the J gene TRBJ2-7; D remains ambiguous. Germline CDR1 and CDR2: SGHDN and FVKESK. Trimming took off 1 base at V and 7 bases at J, with 8 bases between the two ends. The CDR3 extends over 12 amino acids. DNA for the CDR3: TGTGCCAGCAGCCAAGGACGGCTAGAGCAGTACTTC. It encodes CASSQGRLEQYF.

This clone is a singleton in its sample. V gene TRBV7-2 combines with J gene TRBJ1-1; 11 bases match TRBD1. In germline, CDR1 is SGHTA, CDR2 FQGNSA. The trim removed 3 bases at V and 5 bases at J, leaving 11 bases unmatched. This CDR3 has 17 amino acids. CDR3 residues: CASSFPRTGGAVTEAFF. In nucleotides, the CDR3 is TGTGCCAGCAGCTTCCCTAGGACAGGGGGCGCTGTTACTGAAGCTTTCTTT.

The CDR3 DNA reads as TGTGCCAGCAGCGTAGTGGCGGAGAACACCGGGGAGCTGTTTTTT. Encoded protein: CASSVVAENTGELFF. The chain uses TRBV9 and TRBJ2-2; no clear D. Trimming pared 0 bases from V and 1 base from J, leaving 7 bases between. The CDR3 is 15 residues long. The germline V gene encodes CDR1 SGDLS and CDR2 YYNGEE.

The chain links TRBV5-4 to TRBJ1-5; 7 bases align to TRBD1. Germline loops: CDR1 SGHNT, CDR2 YYREEE (reference sequence). There are 14 residues in the CDR3. The V and J ends lost 4 bases and 4 bases, in that order; junction bases with no gene match: 5. DNA for the CDR3: TGTGCCAGCAGCCAGGGGGGCTCAAATCAGCCCCAGCATTTT. This encodes CASSQGGSNQPQHF.

The chain joins TRBV5-4 to TRBJ2-1; weak D call: TRBD1 (7 bases). Germline CDR1 is SGHNT and CDR2 is YYREEE (reference sequence). V lost 2 bases, J lost 2 bases, and 11 bases lay in between. The CDR3 contains 15 residues. The DNA of the CDR3 is TGTGCCAGCAGCTTCGACAGGGAGGCCTACAATGAGCAGTTCTTC. Translated, it gives CASSFDREAYNEQFF. Full variable domain (outside the CDR3, taken from reference TRBV5-4 and TRBJ2-1): ETGVTQSPTHLIKTRGQQVTLRCSSQSGHNTVSWYQQALGQGPQFIFQYYREEENGRGNFPPRFSGLQFPNYSSELNVNALELDDSALYLCASSFDREAYNEQFFGPGTRLTVL.

V usage is TRBV7-6 and J usage is TRBJ2-1, with D possibly matching TRBD1 (6 bases). The germline V and J ends were trimmed by 5 bases and 4 bases, with 18 bases remaining between them. CDR1 and CDR2 from the germline V gene are SGHVS and FNYEAQ. This CDR3 is 16 amino acids long. The CDR3 region has the DNA TGTGCCAGCAGCCCCACCGTATCGGGACAATACAATGAGCAGTTCTTC. Translating it yields CASSPTVSGQYNEQFF.

The chain joins TRBV2 to TRBJ2-1; 8 positions agree with TRBD1. This CDR3 is built from 14 residues. Germline loops: CDR1 SNHLY, CDR2 FYNNEI. With 11 bases clipped from V and 5 bases from J, the junction kept 11 bases outside the gene matches. CDR3 residues: CALLRTGKNNEQFF. CDR3 sequence (DNA): TGTGCCCTTCTAAGGACAGGGAAGAACAATGAGCAGTTCTTC.

This chain joins TRBV27 and TRBJ1-2; 7 positions agree with TRBD1. The V and J ends lost 5 bases and 4 bases, in that order; junction bases with no gene match: 13. Germline assignment: CDR1 MNHEY and CDR2 SMNVEV (reference sequence). The CDR3 consists of 16 residues. The chain's CDR3 is CASSKRTTGDPYGYTF. As DNA, the CDR3 is TGTGCCAGCAGTAAAAGGACAACAGGGGACCCCTATGGCTACACCTTC.

The V call is TRBV29-1, the J call TRBJ1-3; D possibly corresponds to TRBD1 (6 bases). The CDR3 totals 13 residues. Germline CDR1 SQVTM, CDR2 ANQGSEA. CDR3 in DNA: TGCAGTGGACAGAGCATGACTGGAAACACCATATATTTT. Protein: CSGQSMTGNTIYF.

The V call is TRBV5-6, the J call TRBJ2-1; 7 bases align to TRBD2. The CDR3 extends over 15 amino acids. In germline, CDR1 is SGHDT, CDR2 YYEEEE. V lost 4 bases and J lost 3; bases outside the gene matches: 7. The CDR3 bases are TGTGCCAGCAGCAACCGACTAGCATACTACAATGAGCAGTTCTTC. Translation gives CASSNRLAYYNEQFF.

The CDR3 bases are TGCGCCAGCAGTGAGAAGGGGCTTCTGAACACTGAAGCTTTCTTT. The encoded protein is CASSEKGLLNTEAFF. The V call is TRBV10-2, the J call TRBJ1-1; D is possibly TRBD1 (5 bases). This CDR3 spans 15 amino acids. Looked up from germline, CDR1 is WSHSY and CDR2 is SAAADI. V shed 2 bases and J shed 0 bases, with 10 bases lying between them.